Below, 25 T cell receptor beta chains from the same sample are listed, as sequenced in a study of cytomegalovirus exposure and HLA in healthy donors. The PCR was carried out with 60 Vbeta primers and 13 Jbeta primers. Here immunoSEQ multiplex PCR was the method, and the copy in TCRdb shows in-frame clones only, minus some. The sample data list 93,000 or so clones. Source material: PBMCs. These receptors were collected from a middle-aged man in good health and CMV-seronegative.

The chain couples TRBV19 to TRBJ1-5; 9 nucleotides line up with TRBD1. Trimming took 5 bases from V and 9 from J; bases not matched to a gene: 11. This CDR3 is built from 15 residues. Germline lookup yields CDR1 LNHDA and CDR2 SQIVND (reference sequence). In DNA, the CDR3 is TGTGCCAGTAGTGCAAGGGACAGGGACTTGGCGCCCCAGCATTTT. This gives the protein CASSARDRDLAPQHF.

V gene TRBV2 combines with J gene TRBJ2-7; TRBD2 is a possible D gene (5 bases). The CDR3 runs 11 residues. V gave up 4 bases and J gave up 12 bases, with 13 bases separating them. CDR1 is SNHLY, CDR2 FYNNEI, per germline. In DNA form, the CDR3 reads TGTGCCAGCAGTGCCTGGGAGTGGGTGTACTTC. This gives the protein CASSAWEWVYF.

This chain joins TRBV5-1 and TRBJ1-4, with D tentatively TRBD1 (6 bases). With 2 bases removed from V and 3 bases from J, the gap between germline ends came to 8 bases. CDR1 is SGHRS and CDR2 is YFSETQ in the germline V gene. The CDR3 covers 14 residues. The CDR3 region has the DNA TGCGCCAGCAGCTTACAGGGATCTAATGAAAAACTGTTTTTT. This encodes CASSLQGSNEKLFF.

This chain links TRBV30 with TRBJ1-5; maybe TRBD1 (6 bases). Germline CDR1 and CDR2: GTSNPN and SVGIG (reference sequence). Trimming cost V 3 bases and J 3 bases, with 9 bases left between them. The CDR3 contains 13 residues. In DNA, the CDR3 is TGTGCCTGGAGCACAGGGCCCAATCAGCCCCAGCATTTT. This translates into CAWSTGPNQPQHF.

V is TRBV30 and J is TRBJ1-1; 10 bases are a match to TRBD1. The germline CDR1 and CDR2 sequences are GTSNPN and SVGIG (reference sequence). The CDR3 is 13 residues long. J lost 4 bases, V lost 5 bases, and 4 bases had no gene match. CDR3 residues: CAWDRGQRTEAFF. CDR3 nucleotides: TGTGCCTGGGACAGGGGGCAGCGCACTGAAGCTTTCTTT.

The chain carries TRBV19 and TRBJ2-2, with a possible D match to TRBD2 (6 bases). V was shortened by 3 bases and J by 0 bases, with 11 bases between the two germline ends. Germline loops: CDR1 LNHDA, CDR2 SQIVND (reference sequence). This CDR3 comprises 16 residues. The chain's CDR3 is CASSMSSGANTGELFF. CDR3 coding DNA: TGTGCCAGTAGTATGAGTAGCGGAGCGAACACCGGGGAGCTGTTTTTT.

The chain joins TRBV2 to TRBJ2-7; D ambiguous. This CDR3 region has 12 residues. Germline V lookup: CDR1 SNHLY, CDR2 FYNNEI. Trimming cost V 6 bases and J 2 bases, with 8 bases left between them. The CDR3 DNA follows: TGTGCCAGCAGCATCAACACCTACGAGCAGTACTTC. Its protein product is CASSINTYEQYF.

This chain links TRBV10-1 with TRBJ2-2, with 7 bases that match TRBD2. J gave up 1 base and V 6 bases, and 8 bases lay outside the gene matches. There are 16 residues in the CDR3. Germline V gene data show CDR1 as WNHNN and CDR2 as SYGVQD (reference sequence). The CDR3 loop is CASSPLGGMNTGELFF. The CDR3, as DNA: TGCGCCAGCAGCCCCCTGGGGGGGATGAACACCGGGGAGCTGTTTTTT.

This chain uses TRBV14 with TRBJ2-5; 10 bases are shared with TRBD2. The CDR3 runs to 16 residues. V shed 5 bases and J 5 bases; nucleotides not matched to a gene: 11. Germline CDR1 SGHDN, CDR2 FVKESK. Here the CDR3 reads CASSVLASGSWETQYF. DNA for the CDR3: TGTGCCAGCAGCGTTCTAGCTAGCGGGAGTTGGGAGACCCAGTACTTC. The whole variable domain, remainder taken from reference TRBV14 and TRBJ2-5, is EAGVTQFPSHSVIEKGQTVTLRCDPISGHDNLYWYRRVMGKEIKFLLHFVKESKQDESGMPNNRFLAERTGGTYSTLKVQPAELEDSGVYFCASSVLASGSWETQYFGPGTRLLVL.

V usage is TRBV14 and J usage is TRBJ2-3; TRBD2 aligns across 9 bases. V gave up 0 bases and J gave up 7 bases; unmatched junction bases: 8. CDR1 is SGHDN and CDR2 is FVKESK in the germline V gene. This CDR3 region has 16 residues. CDR3 sequence (DNA): TGTGCCAGCAGCCAAGATCTTAGCGGGGGTACGCATACGCAGTATTTT. Translating gives CASSQDLSGGTHTQYF.

J is TRBJ2-5 and V is TRBV19, with 7 bases matching TRBD1. The CDR3 contains 15 residues. Germline V gene sequence: CDR1 LNHDA, CDR2 SQIVND (reference sequence). Germline trimming cut 7 bases from V and 5 bases from J; bases unmatched to any gene: 13. The CDR3 region is CASTVGQSPRETQYF. CDR3 nucleotide sequence: TGTGCCAGTACAGTGGGACAGAGTCCTCGGGAGACCCAGTACTTC.

The chain couples TRBV11-2 to TRBJ1-6; D may be TRBD1 (5 bases). The CDR3 runs to 14 residues. CDR1 is SGHAT, CDR2 FQNNGV, per germline. V lost 1 base to trimming and J lost 5 bases, with 6 bases between them. CDR3 protein: CASSLGRDNSPLHF. DNA of the CDR3: TGTGCCAGCAGCTTAGGCAGGGATAATTCACCCCTCCACTTT. Filled out from reference TRBV11-2 and TRBJ1-6, the complete variable domain reads EAGVAQSPRYKIIEKRQSVAFWCNPISGHATLYWYQQILGQGPKLLIQFQNNGVVDDSQLPKDRFSAERLKGVDSTLKIQPAKLEDSAVYLCASSLGRDNSPLHFGNGTRLTVT.

A note on this clone: The CDR3 end shows no conserved phenylalanine or tryptophan, and so a read error is likely. It is unclear where the CDR3 begins or ends on the DNA, so no DNA is shown, and the CDR3 is as TCRdb lists it. The CDR3 reads CASSLVLAVPLL. The chain employs TRBV5-4 and TRBJ1-1; the D call in the table, TRBD1, was not verified against the DNA. The CDR3 sequence runs 12 residues, both termini included. Germline CDR1 reads SGHNT; CDR2 reads YYREEE (reference sequence).

The V call is TRBV19, the J call TRBJ1-1; 10 positions agree with TRBD1. CDR3 length equals 16 residues. CDR1 LNHDA and CDR2 SQIVND come from the germline V gene (reference sequence). The J segment lost 1 base and the V segment lost 5 bases, leaving 7 bases of the junction unmatched. DNA of the CDR3: TGTGCCAGTAGTGCGGGACAGGGGAGAGGGAACACTGAAGCTTTCTTT. Its translation is CASSAGQGRGNTEAFF.

The CDR3: CASTGGGNNEQFF. Written as DNA, the CDR3 is TGTGCCAGCACAGGCGGGGGGAACAATGAGCAGTTCTTC. This sequence joins TRBV2 and TRBJ2-1; 8 positions agree with TRBD2. V was pared by 7 bases and J by 5 bases, with 4 bases of the junction left unmatched. The CDR3 is made up of 13 amino acids. In germline, CDR1 is SNHLY, CDR2 FYNNEI.

The genes are TRBV7-8 and TRBJ2-2; the match to TRBD2 covers 7 bases. Germline V gene data show CDR1 as SGHVS and CDR2 as FQNEAQ. The junction had 6 bases not matched to a gene; V was cut back by 4 bases and J by 4 bases. The CDR3 consists of 15 residues. The CDR3 is CASSSPGGSTGELFF. The DNA of the CDR3 is TGTGCCAGCAGCTCCCCGGGAGGAAGCACCGGGGAGCTGTTTTTT. The variable domain in full, with the rest retrieved from reference TRBV7-8 and TRBJ2-2, is GAGVSQSPRYKVAKRGQDVALRCDPISGHVSLFWYQQALGQGPEFLTYFQNEAQLDKSGLPSDRFFAERPEGSVSTLKIQRTQQEDSAVYLCASSSPGGSTGELFFGEGSRLTVL.

The chain carries TRBV27 and TRBJ2-5, with TRBD2 matching over 8 bases. Per germline, CDR1 MNHEY and CDR2 SMNVEV (reference sequence). Trimming cost V 6 bases and J 0 bases; bases outside gene matches: 9. The CDR3 has 16 amino acids. The CDR3 DNA follows: TGTGCCAGCAGCCCGGGGGGGAACCAGAACCAAGAGACCCAGTACTTC. Its protein product is CASSPGGNQNQETQYF.

The chain couples TRBV21-1 to TRBJ2-1; TRBD1 is the table's D call and was not checked against the DNA. TRBV21-1 is a documented pseudogene. The CDR3 sequence is 16 residues long. Here the CDR3 reads CASSKEGTNSYNEQFF. The CDR3 DNA follows: TGTGCCAGCAGCAAAGAGGGGACAAACTCCTACAATGAGCAGTTCTTC.

The genes are TRBV5-6 and TRBJ1-1; tentatively, D is TRBD1 (5 bases). Per germline, CDR1 SGHDT and CDR2 YYEEEE. Trimming cost V 4 bases and J 4 bases, with 17 bases left between them. The length of the CDR3 is 15 residues. CDR3 region: CASSGRSRDLTEAFF. The CDR3, as DNA: TGTGCCAGCAGCGGAAGGAGCAGGGATCTCACTGAAGCTTTCTTT.

The CDR3 bases are TGTGCCAGCTCACCCTCGGGGAGCACTGAAGCTTTCTTT. Its protein product is CASSPSGSTEAFF. The chain combines TRBV18 with TRBJ1-1; no clear D gene. Trimming cost V 3 bases and J 4 bases, with 9 bases left between them. Germline V gives CDR1 KGHSH, CDR2 LQKENI. There are 13 residues in the CDR3.

The V gene is TRBV28, the J gene TRBJ1-2; 8 bases map to TRBD1. The V and J ends lost 4 bases and 5 bases, in that order; junction bases with no gene match: 6. CDR3 size: 14 residues. From germline, CDR1 is MDHEN and CDR2 SYDVKM. The chain's CDR3 is CASSSGQASYGYTF. Here the CDR3 DNA reads TGTGCCAGCAGTTCGGGACAGGCCAGTTATGGCTACACCTTC.

V gene TRBV7-2 combines with J gene TRBJ2-5; 10 bases agree with TRBD1. CDR1 SGHTA and CDR2 FQGNSA come from the germline V gene. This CDR3 has 16 residues. The junction had 5 bases not matched to a gene; V was cut back by 0 bases and J by 4 bases. CDR3 coding DNA: TGTGCCAGCAGCTTAGCCGGGACAGGGGCGAGAGAGACCCAGTACTTC. This sequence encodes CASSLAGTGARETQYF.

The chain combines TRBV7-8 with TRBJ1-5, with TRBD1 matching over 8 bases. CDR1 and CDR2 from the germline V gene are SGHVS and FQNEAQ. V shed 5 bases, J shed 7 bases, and the junction held 13 bases outside the gene matches. The CDR3 has 16 residues. The CDR3 nucleotides read TGTGCCAGCAGCCCCCCGTTCAGGGGGCGAGGGCAGCCCCAGCATTTT. As protein: CASSPPFRGRGQPQHF. The full variable domain, completed using reference TRBV7-8 and TRBJ1-5, is GAGVSQSPRYKVAKRGQDVALRCDPISGHVSLFWYQQALGQGPEFLTYFQNEAQLDKSGLPSDRFFAERPEGSVSTLKIQRTQQEDSAVYLCASSPPFRGRGQPQHFGDGTRLSIL.

The V gene is TRBV20-1, the J gene TRBJ2-1; weak D call: TRBD1 (6 bases). The V and J ends lost 6 bases and 9 bases respectively, with 12 bases between them. The CDR3 totals 11 residues. Germline V gene data show CDR1 as DFQATT and CDR2 as SNEGSKA (reference sequence). The CDR3 spells CSATGYGEQFF. In nucleotides, the CDR3 is TGCAGTGCCACAGGGTACGGTGAGCAGTTCTTC.

The genes are TRBV11-2 and TRBJ2-7, with 7 bases fitting TRBD2. The CDR3 covers 15 residues. In germline, CDR1 is SGHAT, CDR2 FQNNGV. The V gene end was trimmed by 1 base and the J gene end by 2 bases; junction bases not matched to a gene: 5. CDR3 DNA sequence: TGTGCCAGCAGCTTAGGATGGACTAGTACCTACGAGCAGTACTTC. Amino acid sequence: CASSLGWTSTYEQYF.